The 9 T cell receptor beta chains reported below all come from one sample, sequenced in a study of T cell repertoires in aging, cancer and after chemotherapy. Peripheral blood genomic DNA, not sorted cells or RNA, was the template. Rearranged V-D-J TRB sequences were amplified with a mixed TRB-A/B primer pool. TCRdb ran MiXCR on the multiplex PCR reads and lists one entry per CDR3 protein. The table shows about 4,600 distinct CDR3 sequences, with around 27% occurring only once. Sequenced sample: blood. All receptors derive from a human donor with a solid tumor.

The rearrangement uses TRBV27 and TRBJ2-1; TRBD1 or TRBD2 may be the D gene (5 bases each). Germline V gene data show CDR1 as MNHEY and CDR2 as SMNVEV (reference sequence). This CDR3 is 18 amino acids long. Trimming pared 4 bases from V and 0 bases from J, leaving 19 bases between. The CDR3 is CASSSSLGVLSSYNEQFF. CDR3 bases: TGTGCCAGCAGTTCCTCACTAGGGGTCCTTAGCTCCTACAATGAGCAGTTCTTC.

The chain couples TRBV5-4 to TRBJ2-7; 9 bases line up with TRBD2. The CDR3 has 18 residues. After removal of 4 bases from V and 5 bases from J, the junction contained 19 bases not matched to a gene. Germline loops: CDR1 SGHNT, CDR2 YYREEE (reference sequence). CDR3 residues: CASSPRSVSAGGSHEQYF. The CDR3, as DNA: TGTGCCAGCAGCCCCCGATCAGTATCAGCGGGAGGTTCCCACGAGCAGTACTTC.

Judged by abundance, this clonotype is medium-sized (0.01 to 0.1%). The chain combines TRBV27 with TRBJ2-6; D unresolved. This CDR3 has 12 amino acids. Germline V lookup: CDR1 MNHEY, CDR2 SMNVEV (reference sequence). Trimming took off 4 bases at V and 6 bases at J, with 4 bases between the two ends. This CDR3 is CASSSLANVLTF. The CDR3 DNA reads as TGTGCCAGCAGTTCACTGGCCAACGTCCTGACTTTC.

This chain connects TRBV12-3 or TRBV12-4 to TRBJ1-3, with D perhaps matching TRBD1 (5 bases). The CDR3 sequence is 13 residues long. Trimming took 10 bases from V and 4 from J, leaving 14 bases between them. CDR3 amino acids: CATKRTTGNTIYF. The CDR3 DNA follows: TGTGCCACAAAACGGACAACGGGAAACACCATATATTTT.

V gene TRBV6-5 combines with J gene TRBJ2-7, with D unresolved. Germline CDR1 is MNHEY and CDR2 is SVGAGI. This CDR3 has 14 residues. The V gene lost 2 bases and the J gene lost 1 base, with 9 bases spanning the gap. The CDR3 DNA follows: TGTGCCAGCAGTTACGGCCCAGGATCCTACGAGCAGTACTTC. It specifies CASSYGPGSYEQYF.

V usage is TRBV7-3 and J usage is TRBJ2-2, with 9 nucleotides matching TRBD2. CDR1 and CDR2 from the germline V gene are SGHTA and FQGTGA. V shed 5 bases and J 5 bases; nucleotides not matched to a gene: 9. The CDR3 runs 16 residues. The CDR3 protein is CASSPHSSGMTGELFF. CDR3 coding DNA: TGTGCCAGCAGCCCCCATTCTAGCGGGATGACCGGGGAGCTGTTTTTT.

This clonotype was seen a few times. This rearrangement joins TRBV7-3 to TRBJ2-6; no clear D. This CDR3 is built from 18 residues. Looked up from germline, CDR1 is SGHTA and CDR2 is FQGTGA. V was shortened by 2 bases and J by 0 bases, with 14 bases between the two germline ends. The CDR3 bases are TGTGCCAGCAGCTTAGGTGGGTTTACCGCCTCTGGGGCCAACGTCCTGACTTTC. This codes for CASSLGGFTASGANVLTF.

This chain's CDR3 is CASREAGGPIEDTQYF. As DNA, the CDR3 is TGTGCCAGCCGCGAGGCGGGGGGGCCGATTGAGGATACGCAGTATTTT. V is TRBV12-3 or TRBV12-4 and J is TRBJ2-3, with 9 bases matching TRBD2. The CDR3 extends over 16 amino acids. With 8 bases clipped from V and 6 bases from J, the junction kept 15 bases outside the gene matches.

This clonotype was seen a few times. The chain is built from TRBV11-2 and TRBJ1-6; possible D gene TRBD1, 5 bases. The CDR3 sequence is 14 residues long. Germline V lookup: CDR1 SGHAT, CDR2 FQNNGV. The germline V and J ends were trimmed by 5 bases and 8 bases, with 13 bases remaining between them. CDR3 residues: CASSARSGDSPLHF. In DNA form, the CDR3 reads TGTGCCAGCAGCGCCCGGTCGGGGGATTCACCCCTCCACTTT.